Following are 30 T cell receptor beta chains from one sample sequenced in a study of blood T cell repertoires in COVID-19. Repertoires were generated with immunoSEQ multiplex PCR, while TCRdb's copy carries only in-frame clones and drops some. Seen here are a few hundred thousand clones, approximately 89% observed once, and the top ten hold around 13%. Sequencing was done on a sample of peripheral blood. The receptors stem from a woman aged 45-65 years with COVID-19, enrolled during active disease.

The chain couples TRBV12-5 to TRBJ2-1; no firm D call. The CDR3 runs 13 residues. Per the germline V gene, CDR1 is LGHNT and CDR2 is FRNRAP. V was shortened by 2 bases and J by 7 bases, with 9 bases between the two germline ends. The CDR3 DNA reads TGTGCTAGTGGTTTGAGTCCCGGGAATGAGCAGTTCTTC. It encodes CASGLSPGNEQFF.

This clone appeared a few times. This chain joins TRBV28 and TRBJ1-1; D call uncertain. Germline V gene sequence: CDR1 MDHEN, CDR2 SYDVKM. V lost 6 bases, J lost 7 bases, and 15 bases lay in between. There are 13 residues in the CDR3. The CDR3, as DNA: TGTGCCAGCAGAGGAACCGGAGGGAATGAAGCTTTCTTT. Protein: CASRGTGGNEAFF.

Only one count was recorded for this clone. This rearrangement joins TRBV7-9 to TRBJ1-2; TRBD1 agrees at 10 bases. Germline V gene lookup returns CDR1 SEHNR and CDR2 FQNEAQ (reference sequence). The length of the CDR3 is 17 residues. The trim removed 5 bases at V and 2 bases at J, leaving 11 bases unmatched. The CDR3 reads CASSLTLDRGRNYGYTF. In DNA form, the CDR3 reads TGTGCCAGCAGCCTCACATTGGACAGGGGGAGGAACTATGGCTACACCTTC.

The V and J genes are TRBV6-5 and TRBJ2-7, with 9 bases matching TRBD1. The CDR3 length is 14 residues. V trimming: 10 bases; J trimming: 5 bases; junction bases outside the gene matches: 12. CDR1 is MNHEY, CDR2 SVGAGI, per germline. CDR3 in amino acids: CATTDTGGGDEQYF. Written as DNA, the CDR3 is TGTGCCACCACCGATACAGGGGGCGGCGACGAGCAGTACTTC.

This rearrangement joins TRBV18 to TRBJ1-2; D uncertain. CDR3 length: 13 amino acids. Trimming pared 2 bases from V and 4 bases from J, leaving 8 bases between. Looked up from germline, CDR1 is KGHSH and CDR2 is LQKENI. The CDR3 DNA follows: TGTGCCAGCTCACCAGGAGGTCCCTATGGCTACACCTTC. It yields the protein CASSPGGPYGYTF.

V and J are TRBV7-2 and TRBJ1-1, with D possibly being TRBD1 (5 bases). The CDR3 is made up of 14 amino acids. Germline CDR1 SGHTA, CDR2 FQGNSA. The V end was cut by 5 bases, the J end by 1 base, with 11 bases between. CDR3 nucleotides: TGTGCCAGCAGCGTGGGGGGGACGAACACTGAAGCTTTCTTT. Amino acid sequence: CASSVGGTNTEAFF.

The CDR3 DNA follows: TGTGCCAGCAGCTTAAGCGGCGTCGGGAACACTGAAGCTTTCTTT. This translates into CASSLSGVGNTEAFF. The chain links TRBV7-2 to TRBJ1-1, with D unclear. The CDR3 has 15 residues. The ends were cut back, 2 bases at V and 1 base at J, with 11 bases in the middle. Germline-derived CDR1 and CDR2 are SGHTA and FQGNSA. The full variable domain, in which reference TRBV7-2 and TRBJ1-1 provide the parts outside the CDR3, is GAGVSQSPSNKVTEKGKDVELRCDPISGHTALYWYRQSLGQGLEFLIYFQGNSAPDKSGLPSDRFSAERTGGSVSTLTIQRTQQEDSAVYLCASSLSGVGNTEAFFGQGTRLTVV.

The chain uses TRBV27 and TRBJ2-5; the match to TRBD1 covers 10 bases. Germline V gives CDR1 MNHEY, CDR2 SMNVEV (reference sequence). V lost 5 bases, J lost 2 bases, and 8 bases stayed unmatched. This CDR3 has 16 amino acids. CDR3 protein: CASSPGPGQGQETQYF. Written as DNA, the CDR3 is TGTGCCAGCAGTCCGGGCCCGGGACAGGGGCAAGAGACCCAGTACTTC.

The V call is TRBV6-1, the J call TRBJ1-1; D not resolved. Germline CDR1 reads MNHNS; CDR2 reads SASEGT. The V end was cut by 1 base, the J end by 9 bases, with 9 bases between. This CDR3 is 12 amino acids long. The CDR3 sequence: CASSEVRDQAFF. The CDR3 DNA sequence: TGTGCCAGCAGTGAAGTCCGAGATCAAGCTTTCTTT.

In DNA, the CDR3 is TGTGCCAGCAGGTCTAGTGGGCGGGGAGGGGAGCAGTACTTC. This sequence encodes CASRSSGRGGEQYF. The V call is TRBV7-2, the J call TRBJ2-7; 7 nucleotides match TRBD2. J lost 7 bases, V lost 6 bases, and 12 bases had no gene match. CDR3 size: 14 residues. The germline CDR1 and CDR2 sequences are SGHTA and FQGNSA.

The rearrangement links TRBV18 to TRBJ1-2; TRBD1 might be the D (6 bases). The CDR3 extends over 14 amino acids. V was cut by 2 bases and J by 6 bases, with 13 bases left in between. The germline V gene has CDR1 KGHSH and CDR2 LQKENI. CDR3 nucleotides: TGTGCCAGCTCACCAGGGCTGGCAGGGGATGGCTACACCTTC. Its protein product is CASSPGLAGDGYTF.

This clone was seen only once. The CDR3 DNA follows: TGTGCCAGCAGGGTTGCGGGGGGGCCCTCCTACGAGCAGTACTTC. Its protein product is CASRVAGGPSYEQYF. The chain employs TRBV5-6 and TRBJ2-7; 9 nucleotides align to TRBD2. CDR3 length equals 15 residues. Trimming removed 5 bases from V and 0 bases from J; junction bases left unmatched: 6. Germline V gene data show CDR1 as SGHDT and CDR2 as YYEEEE.

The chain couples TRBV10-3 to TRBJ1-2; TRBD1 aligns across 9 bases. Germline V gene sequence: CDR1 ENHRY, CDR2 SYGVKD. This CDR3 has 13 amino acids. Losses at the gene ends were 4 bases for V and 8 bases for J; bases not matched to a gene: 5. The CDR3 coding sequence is TGTGCCATCAGTGTTGACAGGGGGTTAGGCTACACCTTC. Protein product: CAISVDRGLGYTF.

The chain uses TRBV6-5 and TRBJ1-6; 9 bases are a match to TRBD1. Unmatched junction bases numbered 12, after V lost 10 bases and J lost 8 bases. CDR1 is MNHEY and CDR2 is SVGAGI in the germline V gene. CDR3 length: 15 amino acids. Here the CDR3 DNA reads TGTGCCACCCACCGAACGGGACAGGGATATTCACCCCTCCACTTT. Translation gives CATHRTGQGYSPLHF.

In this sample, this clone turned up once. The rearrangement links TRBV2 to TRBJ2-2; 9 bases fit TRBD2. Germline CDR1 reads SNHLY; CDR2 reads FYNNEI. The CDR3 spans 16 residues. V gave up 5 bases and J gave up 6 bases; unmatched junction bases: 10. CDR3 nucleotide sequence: TGTGCCAGCAGTCCCCGGACTAGCGTTGAGGCCGGGGAGCTGTTTTTT. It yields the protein CASSPRTSVEAGELFF.

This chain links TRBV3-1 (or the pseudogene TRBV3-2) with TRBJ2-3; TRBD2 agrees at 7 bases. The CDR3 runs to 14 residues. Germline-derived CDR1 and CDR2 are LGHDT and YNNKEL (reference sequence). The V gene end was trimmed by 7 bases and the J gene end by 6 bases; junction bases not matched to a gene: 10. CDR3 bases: TGTGCCAGCACGAAGCGGGGCCCAGTCGATACGCAGTATTTT. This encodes CASTKRGPVDTQYF.

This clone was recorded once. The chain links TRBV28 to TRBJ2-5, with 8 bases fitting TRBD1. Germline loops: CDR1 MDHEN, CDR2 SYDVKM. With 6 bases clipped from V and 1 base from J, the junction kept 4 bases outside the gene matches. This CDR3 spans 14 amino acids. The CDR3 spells CASRLQGGQETQYF. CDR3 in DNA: TGTGCCAGCAGACTACAGGGGGGCCAAGAGACCCAGTACTTC.

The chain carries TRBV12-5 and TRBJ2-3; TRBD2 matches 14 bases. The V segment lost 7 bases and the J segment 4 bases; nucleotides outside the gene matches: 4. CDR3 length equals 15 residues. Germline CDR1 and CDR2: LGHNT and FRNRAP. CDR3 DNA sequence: TGTGCTAGTGCCACGACTAGCGGGGGGGCAGATACGCAGTATTTT. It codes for CASATTSGGADTQYF.

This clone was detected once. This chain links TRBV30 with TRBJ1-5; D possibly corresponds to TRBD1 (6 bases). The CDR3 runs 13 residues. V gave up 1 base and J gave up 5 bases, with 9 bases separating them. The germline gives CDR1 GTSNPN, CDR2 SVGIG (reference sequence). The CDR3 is CAWSDRADQPQHF. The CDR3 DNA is TGTGCCTGGAGTGACAGGGCCGATCAGCCCCAGCATTTT.

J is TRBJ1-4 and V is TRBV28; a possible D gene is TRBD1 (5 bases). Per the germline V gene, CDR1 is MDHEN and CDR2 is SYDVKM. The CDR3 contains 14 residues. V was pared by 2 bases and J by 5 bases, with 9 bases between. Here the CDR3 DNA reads TGTGCCAGCAGTTTAATGAACAGGAATGAAAAACTGTTTTTT. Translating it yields CASSLMNRNEKLFF. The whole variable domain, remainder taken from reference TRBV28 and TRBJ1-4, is DVKVTQSSRYLVKRTGEKVFLECVQDMDHENMFWYRQDPGLGLRLIYFSYDVKMKEKGDIPEGYSVSREKKERFSLILESASTNQTSMYLCASSLMNRNEKLFFGSGTQLSVL.

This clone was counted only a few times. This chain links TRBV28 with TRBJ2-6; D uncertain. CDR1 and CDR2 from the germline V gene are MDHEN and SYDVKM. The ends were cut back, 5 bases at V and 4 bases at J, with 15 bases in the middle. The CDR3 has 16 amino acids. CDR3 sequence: CASSPLGTQGANVLTF. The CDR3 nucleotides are TGTGCCAGCAGTCCCCTGGGCACACAGGGGGCCAACGTCCTGACTTTC. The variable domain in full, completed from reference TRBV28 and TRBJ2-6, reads DVKVTQSSRYLVKRTGEKVFLECVQDMDHENMFWYRQDPGLGLRLIYFSYDVKMKEKGDIPEGYSVSREKKERFSLILESASTNQTSMYLCASSPLGTQGANVLTFGAGSRLTVL.

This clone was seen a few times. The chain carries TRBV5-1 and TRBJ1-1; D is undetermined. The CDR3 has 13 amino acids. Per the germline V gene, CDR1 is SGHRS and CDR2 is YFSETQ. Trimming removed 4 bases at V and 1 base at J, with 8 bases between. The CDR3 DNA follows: TGCGCCAGCAGCAAACAGCAGAACACTGAAGCTTTCTTT. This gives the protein CASSKQQNTEAFF.

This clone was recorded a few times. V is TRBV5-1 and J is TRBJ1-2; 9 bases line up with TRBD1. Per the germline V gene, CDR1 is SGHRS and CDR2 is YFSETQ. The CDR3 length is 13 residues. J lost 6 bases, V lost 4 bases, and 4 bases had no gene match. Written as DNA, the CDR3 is TGCGCCAGCAGCATACGGACAGGGGATGGCTACACCTTC. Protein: CASSIRTGDGYTF.

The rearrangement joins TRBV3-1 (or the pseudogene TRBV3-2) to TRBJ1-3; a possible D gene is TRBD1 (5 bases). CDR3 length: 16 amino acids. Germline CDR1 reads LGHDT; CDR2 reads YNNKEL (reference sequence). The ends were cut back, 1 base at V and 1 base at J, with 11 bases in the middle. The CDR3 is CASSQAVGESGNTIYF. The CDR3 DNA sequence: TGTGCCAGCAGCCAAGCTGTAGGGGAATCTGGAAACACCATATATTTT.

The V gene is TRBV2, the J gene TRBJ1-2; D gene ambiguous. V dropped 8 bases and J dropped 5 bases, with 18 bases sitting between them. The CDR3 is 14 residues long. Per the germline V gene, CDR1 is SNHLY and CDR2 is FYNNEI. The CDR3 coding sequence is TGTGCCAGCCGACGGCCGACCACGGGGTATGGCTACACCTTC. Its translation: CASRRPTTGYGYTF. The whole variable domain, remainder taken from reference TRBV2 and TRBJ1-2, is EPEVTQTPSHQVTQMGQEVILRCVPISNHLYFYWYRQILGQKVEFLVSFYNNEISEKSEIFDDQFSVERPDGSNFTLKIRSTKLEDSAMYFCASRRPTTGYGYTFGSGTRLTVV.

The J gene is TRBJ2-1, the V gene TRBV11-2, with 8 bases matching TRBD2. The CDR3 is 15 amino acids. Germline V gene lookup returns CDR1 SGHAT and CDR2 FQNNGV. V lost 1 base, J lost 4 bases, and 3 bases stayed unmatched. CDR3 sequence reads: CASSLGRGGYNEQFF. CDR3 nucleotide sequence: TGTGCCAGCAGCTTAGGCCGGGGGGGGTACAATGAGCAGTTCTTC.

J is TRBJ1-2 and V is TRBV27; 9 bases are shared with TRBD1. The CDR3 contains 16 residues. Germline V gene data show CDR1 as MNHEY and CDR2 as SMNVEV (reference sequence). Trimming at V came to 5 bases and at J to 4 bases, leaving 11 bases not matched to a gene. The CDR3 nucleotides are TGTGCCAGCAGTGCTTGGACAGGGGAAGAGCTCTATGGCTACACCTTC. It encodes CASSAWTGEELYGYTF.

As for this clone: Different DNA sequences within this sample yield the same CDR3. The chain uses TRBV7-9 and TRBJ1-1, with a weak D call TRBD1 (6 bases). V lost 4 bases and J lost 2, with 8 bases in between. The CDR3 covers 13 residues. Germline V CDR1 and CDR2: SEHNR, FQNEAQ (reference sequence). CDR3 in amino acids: CASSSQGNTEAFF. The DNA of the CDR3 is TGTGCCAGCAGCTCACAGGGAAACACTGAAGCTTTCTTT. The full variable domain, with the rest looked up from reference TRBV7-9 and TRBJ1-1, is DTGVSQNPRHKITKRGQNVTFRCDPISEHNRLYWYRQTLGQGPEFLTYFQNEAQLEKSRLLSDRFSAERPKGSFSTLEIQRTEQGDSAMYLCASSSQGNTEAFFGQGTRLTVV.

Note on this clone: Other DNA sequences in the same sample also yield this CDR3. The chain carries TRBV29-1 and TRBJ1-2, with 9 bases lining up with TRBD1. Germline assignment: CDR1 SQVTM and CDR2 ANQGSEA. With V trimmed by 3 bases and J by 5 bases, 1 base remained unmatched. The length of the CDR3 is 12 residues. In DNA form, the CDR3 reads TGCAGCGTTGACGGGACAGGGTATGGCTACACCTTC. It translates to CSVDGTGYGYTF.

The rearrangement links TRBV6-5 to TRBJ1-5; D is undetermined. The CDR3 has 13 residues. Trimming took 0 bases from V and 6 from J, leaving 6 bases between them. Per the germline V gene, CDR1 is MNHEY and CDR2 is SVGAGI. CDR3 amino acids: CASSYSRVQPQHF. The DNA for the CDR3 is TGTGCCAGCAGTTACTCGCGGGTTCAGCCCCAGCATTTT.